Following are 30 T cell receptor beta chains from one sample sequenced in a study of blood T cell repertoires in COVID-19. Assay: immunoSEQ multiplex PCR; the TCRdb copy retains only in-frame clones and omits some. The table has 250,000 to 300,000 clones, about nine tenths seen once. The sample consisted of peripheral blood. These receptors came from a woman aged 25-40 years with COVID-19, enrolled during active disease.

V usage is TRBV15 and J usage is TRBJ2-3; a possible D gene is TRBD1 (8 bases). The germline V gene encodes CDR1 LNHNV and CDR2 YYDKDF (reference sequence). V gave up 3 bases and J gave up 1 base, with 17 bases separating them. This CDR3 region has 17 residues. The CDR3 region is CATSSPTGGVRTDTQYF. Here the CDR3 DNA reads TGTGCCACCAGCAGCCCTACAGGGGGGGTTCGCACAGATACGCAGTATTTT.

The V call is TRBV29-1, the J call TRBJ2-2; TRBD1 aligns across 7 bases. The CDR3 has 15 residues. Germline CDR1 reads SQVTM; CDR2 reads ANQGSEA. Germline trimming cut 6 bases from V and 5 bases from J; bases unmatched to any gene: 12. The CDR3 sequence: CSVRRRTGETGELFF. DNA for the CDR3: TGCAGCGTACGAAGGCGGACAGGAGAAACCGGGGAGCTGTTTTTT.

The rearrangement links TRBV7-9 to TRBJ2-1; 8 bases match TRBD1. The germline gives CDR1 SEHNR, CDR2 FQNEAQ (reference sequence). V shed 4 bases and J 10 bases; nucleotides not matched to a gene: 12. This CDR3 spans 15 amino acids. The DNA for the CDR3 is TGTGCCAGCAGCTGGACAGGGAGATTTTCAGAAGAGCAGTTCTTC. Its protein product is CASSWTGRFSEEQFF.

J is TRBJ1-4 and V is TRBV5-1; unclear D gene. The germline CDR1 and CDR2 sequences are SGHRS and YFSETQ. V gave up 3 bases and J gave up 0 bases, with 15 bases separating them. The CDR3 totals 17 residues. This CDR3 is CASSYDLGAATNEKLFF. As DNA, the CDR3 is TGCGCCAGCAGCTACGACCTAGGTGCCGCAACTAATGAAAAACTGTTTTTT.

The CDR3 region has the DNA TGTGCCAGCAGCCTTAGACAGGCTGAGAACACTGAAGCTTTCTTT. This translates into CASSLRQAENTEAFF. The chain employs TRBV5-5 and TRBJ1-1, with D tentatively TRBD1 (6 bases). V shed 4 bases and J shed 1 base, with 14 bases lying between them. Germline CDR1 SGHKS, CDR2 YYEKEE (reference sequence). This CDR3 region has 15 residues.

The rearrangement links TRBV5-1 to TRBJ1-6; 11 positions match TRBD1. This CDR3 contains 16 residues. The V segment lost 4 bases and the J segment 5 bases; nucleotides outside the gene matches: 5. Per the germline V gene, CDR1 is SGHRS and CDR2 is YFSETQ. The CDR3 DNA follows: TGCGCCAGCAGCAACGGGACAGGGGGGAATAATTCACCCCTCCACTTT. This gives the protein CASSNGTGGNNSPLHF.

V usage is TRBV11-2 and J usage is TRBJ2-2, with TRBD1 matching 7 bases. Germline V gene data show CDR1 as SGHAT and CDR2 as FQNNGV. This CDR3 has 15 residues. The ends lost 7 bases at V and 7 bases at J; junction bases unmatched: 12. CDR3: CASTPRGGFGGELFF. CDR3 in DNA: TGTGCCAGCACGCCGCGAGGGGGCTTCGGCGGGGAGCTGTTTTTT.

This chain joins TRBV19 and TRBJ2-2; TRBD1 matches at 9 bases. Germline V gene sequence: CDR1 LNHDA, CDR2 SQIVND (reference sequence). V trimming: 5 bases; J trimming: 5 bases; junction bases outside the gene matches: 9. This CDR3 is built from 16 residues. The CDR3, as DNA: TGTGCCAGTAGTCCCCCGGACAGGGGCATAACCGGGGAGCTGTTTTTT. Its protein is CASSPPDRGITGELFF.

The CDR3 spells CASSIDLELEAFF. The CDR3 DNA reads as TGTGCCAGTAGTATAGATCTAGAGCTCGAAGCTTTCTTT. The J gene is TRBJ1-1, the V gene TRBV19; D not resolved. CDR1 and CDR2 (germline): LNHDA, SQIVND (reference sequence). Trimming took off 0 bases at V and 8 bases at J, with 10 bases between the two ends. CDR3 size: 13 residues.

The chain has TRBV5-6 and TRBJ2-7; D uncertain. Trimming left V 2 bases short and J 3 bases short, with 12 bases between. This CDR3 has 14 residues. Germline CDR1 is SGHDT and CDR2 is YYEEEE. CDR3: CASSLGAGFYEQYF. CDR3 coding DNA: TGTGCCAGCAGCTTAGGTGCAGGCTTCTACGAGCAGTACTTC. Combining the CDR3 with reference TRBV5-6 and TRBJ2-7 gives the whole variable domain DAGVTQSPTHLIKTRGQQVTLRCSPKSGHDTVSWYQQALGQGPQFIFQYYEEEERQRGNFPDRFSGHQFPNYSSELNVNALLLGDSALYLCASSLGAGFYEQYFGPGTRLTVT.

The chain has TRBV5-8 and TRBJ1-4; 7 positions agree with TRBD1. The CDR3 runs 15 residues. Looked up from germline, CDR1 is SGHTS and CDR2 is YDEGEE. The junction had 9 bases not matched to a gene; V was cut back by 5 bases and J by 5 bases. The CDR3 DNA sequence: TGTGCCAGCAGTCTGCACCGGGACAGCAATGAAAAACTGTTTTTT. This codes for CASSLHRDSNEKLFF.

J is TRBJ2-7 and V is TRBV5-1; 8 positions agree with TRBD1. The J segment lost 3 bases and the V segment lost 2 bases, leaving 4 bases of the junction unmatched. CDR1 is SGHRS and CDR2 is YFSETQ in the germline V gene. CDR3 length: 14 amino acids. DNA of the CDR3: TGCGCCAGCAGCTTTCAGGGGGCAAACTACGAGCAGTACTTC. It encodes CASSFQGANYEQYF.

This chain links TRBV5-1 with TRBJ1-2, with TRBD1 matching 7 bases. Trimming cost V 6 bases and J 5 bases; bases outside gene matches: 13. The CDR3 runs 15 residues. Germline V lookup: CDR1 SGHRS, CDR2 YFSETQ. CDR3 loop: CASNFTPGQQYGYTF. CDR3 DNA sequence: TGCGCCAGCAACTTTACCCCGGGACAGCAATATGGCTACACCTTC. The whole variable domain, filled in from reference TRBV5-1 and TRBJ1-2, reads KAGVTQTPRYLIKTRGQQVTLSCSPISGHRSVSWYQQTPGQGLQFLFEYFSETQRNKGNFPGRFSGRQFSNSRSEMNVSTLELGDSALYLCASNFTPGQQYGYTFGSGTRLTVV.

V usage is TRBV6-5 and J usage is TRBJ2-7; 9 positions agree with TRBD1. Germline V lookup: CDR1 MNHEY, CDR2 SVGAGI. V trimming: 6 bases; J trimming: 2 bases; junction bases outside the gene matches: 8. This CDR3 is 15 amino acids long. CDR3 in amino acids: CASRRDRAGPYEQYF. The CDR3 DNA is TGTGCCAGCAGGAGGGACAGGGCAGGACCCTACGAGCAGTACTTC.

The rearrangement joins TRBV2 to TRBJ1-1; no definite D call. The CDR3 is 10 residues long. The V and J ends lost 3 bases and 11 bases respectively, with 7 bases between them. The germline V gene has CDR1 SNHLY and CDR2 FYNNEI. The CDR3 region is CASSEYSAFF. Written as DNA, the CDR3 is TGTGCCAGCAGTGAGTATTCGGCTTTCTTT. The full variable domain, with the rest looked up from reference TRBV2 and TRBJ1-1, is EPEVTQTPSHQVTQMGQEVILRCVPISNHLYFYWYRQILGQKVEFLVSFYNNEISEKSEIFDDQFSVERPDGSNFTLKIRSTKLEDSAMYFCASSEYSAFFGQGTRLTVV.

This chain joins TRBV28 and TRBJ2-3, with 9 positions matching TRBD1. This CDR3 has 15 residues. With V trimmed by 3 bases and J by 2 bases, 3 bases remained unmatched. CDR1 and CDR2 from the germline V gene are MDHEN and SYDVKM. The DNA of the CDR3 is TGTGCCAGCAGTTTGGGGACAGGGCTCACAGATACGCAGTATTTT. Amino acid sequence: CASSLGTGLTDTQYF.

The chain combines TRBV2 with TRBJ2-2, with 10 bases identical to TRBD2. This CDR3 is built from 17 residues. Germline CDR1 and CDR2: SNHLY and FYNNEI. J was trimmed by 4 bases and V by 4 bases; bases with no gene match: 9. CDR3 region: CASSAPASGGLTGELFF. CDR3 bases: TGTGCCAGCAGTGCCCCGGCTAGCGGGGGCCTCACCGGGGAGCTGTTTTTT.

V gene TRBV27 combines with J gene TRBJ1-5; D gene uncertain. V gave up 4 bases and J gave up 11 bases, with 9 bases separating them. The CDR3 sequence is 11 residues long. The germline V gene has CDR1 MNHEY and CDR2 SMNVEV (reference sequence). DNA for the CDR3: TGTGCCAGCAGTTCACTCGGGACCCAGCATTTT. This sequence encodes CASSSLGTQHF.

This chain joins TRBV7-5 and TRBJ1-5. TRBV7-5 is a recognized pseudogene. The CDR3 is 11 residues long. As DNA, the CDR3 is TGTGTCAGAAGCTCTAGTCAGCCCCAGCATTTT. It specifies CVRSSSQPQHF.

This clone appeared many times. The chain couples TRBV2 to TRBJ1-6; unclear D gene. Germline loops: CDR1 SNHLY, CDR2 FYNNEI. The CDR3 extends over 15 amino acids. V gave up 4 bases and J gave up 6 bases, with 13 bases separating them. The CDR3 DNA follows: TGTGCCAGCAGTGCCCCGGGGAGGAGTAATTCACCCCTCCACTTT. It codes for CASSAPGRSNSPLHF.

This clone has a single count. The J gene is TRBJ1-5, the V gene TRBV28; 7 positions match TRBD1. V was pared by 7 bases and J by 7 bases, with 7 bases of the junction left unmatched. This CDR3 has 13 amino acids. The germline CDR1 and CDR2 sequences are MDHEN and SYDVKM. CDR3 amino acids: CASKGQPGQPQHF. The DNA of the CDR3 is TGTGCCAGCAAGGGACAGCCGGGGCAGCCCCAGCATTTT.

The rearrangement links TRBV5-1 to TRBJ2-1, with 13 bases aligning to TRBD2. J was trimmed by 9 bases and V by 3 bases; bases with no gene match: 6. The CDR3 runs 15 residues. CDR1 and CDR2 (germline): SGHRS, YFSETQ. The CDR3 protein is CASSSTSGGAGEQFF. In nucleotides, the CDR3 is TGCGCCAGCAGCTCAACTAGCGGGGGGGCCGGTGAGCAGTTCTTC.

The CDR3 DNA reads as TGTGCCGTATCCACGGGGGTAATCTCTGGAAACACCATATATTTT. It is translated as CAVSTGVISGNTIYF. V gene TRBV2 combines with J gene TRBJ1-3, with D perhaps matching TRBD1 (5 bases). Germline CDR1 is SNHLY and CDR2 is FYNNEI. Trimming took 11 bases from V and 0 from J, leaving 17 bases between them. The CDR3 sequence is 15 residues long. The full variable domain, completed using reference TRBV2 and TRBJ1-3, is EPEVTQTPSHQVTQMGQEVILRCVPISNHLYFYWYRQILGQKVEFLVSFYNNEISEKSEIFDDQFSVERPDGSNFTLKIRSTKLEDSAMYFCAVSTGVISGNTIYFGEGSWLTVV.

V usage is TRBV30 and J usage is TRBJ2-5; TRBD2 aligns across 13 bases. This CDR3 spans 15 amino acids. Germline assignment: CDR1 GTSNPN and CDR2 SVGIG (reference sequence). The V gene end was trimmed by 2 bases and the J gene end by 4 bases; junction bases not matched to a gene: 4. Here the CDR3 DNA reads TGTGCCTGGAGTCTGGGACTAGCGGGGCGAGAGACCCAGTACTTC. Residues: CAWSLGLAGRETQYF.

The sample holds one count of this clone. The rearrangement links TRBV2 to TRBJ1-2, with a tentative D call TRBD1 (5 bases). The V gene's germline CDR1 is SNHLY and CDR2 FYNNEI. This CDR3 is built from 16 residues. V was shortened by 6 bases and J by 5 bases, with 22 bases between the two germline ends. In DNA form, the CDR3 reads TGTGCCAGCAGGTCTGTGGGCAGGGCTGAATGGTATGGCTACACCTTC. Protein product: CASRSVGRAEWYGYTF.

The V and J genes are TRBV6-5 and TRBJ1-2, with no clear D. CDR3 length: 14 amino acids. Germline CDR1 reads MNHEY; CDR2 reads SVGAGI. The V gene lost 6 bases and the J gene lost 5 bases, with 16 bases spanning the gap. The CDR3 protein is CASRTNRELYGYTF. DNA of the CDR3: TGTGCCAGCAGGACTAACCGGGAACTGTATGGCTACACCTTC.

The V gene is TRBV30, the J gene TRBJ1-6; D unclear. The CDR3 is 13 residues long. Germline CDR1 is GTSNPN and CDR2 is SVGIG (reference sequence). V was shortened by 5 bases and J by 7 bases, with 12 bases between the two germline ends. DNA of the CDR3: TGTGCCTGGGATGGGAGCGGAAATTCACCCCTCCACTTT. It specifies CAWDGSGNSPLHF. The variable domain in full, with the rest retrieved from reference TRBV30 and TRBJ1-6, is SQTIHQWPATLVQPVGSPLSLECTVEGTSNPNLYWYRQAAGRGLQLLFYSVGIGQISSEVPQNLSASRPQDRQFILSSKKLLLSDSGFYLCAWDGSGNSPLHFGNGTRLTVT.

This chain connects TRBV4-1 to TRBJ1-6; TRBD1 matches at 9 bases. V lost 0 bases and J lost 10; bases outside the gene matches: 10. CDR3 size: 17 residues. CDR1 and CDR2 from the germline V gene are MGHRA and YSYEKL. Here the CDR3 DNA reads TGCGCCAGCAGCCAAGAAGTACCCGGGACAGGGTACTCACCCCTCCACTTT. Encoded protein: CASSQEVPGTGYSPLHF.

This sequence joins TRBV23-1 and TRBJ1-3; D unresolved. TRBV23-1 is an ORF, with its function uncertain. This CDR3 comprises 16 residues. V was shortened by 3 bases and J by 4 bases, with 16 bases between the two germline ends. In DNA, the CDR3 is TGCGCCAGCAGTCAGTTACGTCCCTGGGCAGGAAACACCATATATTTT. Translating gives CASSQLRPWAGNTIYF.

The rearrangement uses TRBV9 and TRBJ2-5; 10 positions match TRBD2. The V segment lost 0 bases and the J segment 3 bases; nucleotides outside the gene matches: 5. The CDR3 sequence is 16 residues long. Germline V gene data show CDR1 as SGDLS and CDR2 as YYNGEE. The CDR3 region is CASSVAGLAVEETQYF. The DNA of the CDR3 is TGTGCCAGCAGCGTAGCAGGACTAGCGGTTGAAGAGACCCAGTACTTC.